What follows describes a single TCR beta chain. Its antigen is unknown. Primers: 60 Vbeta forward and 13 Jbeta reverse. The data were produced by immunoSEQ multiplex PCR, yet TCRdb's version contains in-frame clones alone and is incomplete. The data show 150,000 or so clones, 82% seen once. This specimen belongs to a study of cytomegalovirus exposure and HLA in healthy donors. Study context: Genetic ancestry analysis placed over 75% of the roughly 400 donors that were genotyped in the Caucasian-associated cluster. Points from the study as a whole: Roughly even sequencing depth across donors was the assumption behind the presence/absence analyses. Relative to the approximately 680-donor mean, N-insertions were reportedly fewer in an Asian-associated ancestry cluster in a later analysis. Segments of the TCR beta V type were, in most cases, productive about 87% or about 30% of the time in an earlier analysis.

V lost 1 base, J lost 3 bases, and 2 bases stayed unmatched. CDR1 MGHRA and CDR2 YSYEKL come from the germline V gene. The CDR3 is 16 amino acids. The sequencing sample was made of PBMCs. This clonotype was sampled from a male donor in good health and CMV-seronegative. The V call is TRBV4-1, the J call TRBJ2-7; 14 nucleotides line up with TRBD2. The CDR3 loop is CASSQGTSGGFYEQYF. The DNA for the CDR3 is TGCGCCAGCAGCCAAGGGACTAGCGGGGGGTTCTACGAGCAGTACTTC.